A single sample gave rise to the 11 T cell receptor beta chains below, sequenced in a study of post-analysis software for immune sequencing data. For these receptors, no antigen is known. Study-wide points: Relative to controls, patients had a few TRBV segments at higher frequency, with TRBV5-6, TRBV5-1 and TRBV20-1 among these.

The TCR beta cDNA libraries carried unique molecular identifiers. A single record per CDR3 protein comes from TCRdb applying MiXCR to the PCR reads. The data show fewer than 900,000 distinct CDR3 sequences, roughly 46% seen once. Specimen: blood. All receptors derive from a girl under 18 with multiple sclerosis.

V and J are TRBV25-1 and TRBJ2-7, with 7 bases identical to TRBD2. With V trimmed by 5 bases and J by 0 bases, 7 bases remained unmatched. The germline V gene has CDR1 MGHDK and CDR2 SYGVNS. The CDR3 covers 15 residues. This CDR3 is CASSPSGAPSYEQYF. The CDR3 nucleotides are TGTGCCAGCAGTCCAAGCGGGGCCCCCTCCTACGAGCAGTACTTC.

This clonotype has more than one count but fewer than ten. The chain carries TRBV7-8 and TRBJ1-5, with 8 nucleotides matching TRBD1. Germline V gene data show CDR1 as SGHVS and CDR2 as FQNEAQ. The CDR3 consists of 15 residues. The V and J ends lost 5 bases and 2 bases, in that order; junction bases with no gene match: 5. CDR3 in amino acids: CASSIQGAGNQPQHF. For the CDR3, the DNA is TGTGCCAGCAGCATCCAGGGGGCCGGCAATCAGCCCCAGCATTTT.

V usage is TRBV3-1 and J usage is TRBJ1-5; TRBD1 matches at 8 bases. Germline assignment: CDR1 LGHDT and CDR2 YNNKEL (reference sequence). The CDR3 sequence is 15 residues long. The junction had 5 bases not matched to a gene; V was cut back by 0 bases and J by 7 bases. Here the CDR3 DNA reads TGTGCCAGCAGCCAAGAAACAGGGGGTTCCCAGCCCCAGCATTTT. Residues: CASSQETGGSQPQHF.

The V and J genes are TRBV20-1 and TRBJ2-1; D is uncertain. V dropped 1 base and J dropped 9 bases, with 10 bases sitting between them. The CDR3 loop spans 12 amino acids. The germline V gene encodes CDR1 DFQATT and CDR2 SNEGSKA (reference sequence). In DNA form, the CDR3 reads TGCAGTGCTAGAGCATGGGGTTTTGAGCAGTTCTTC. Protein: CSARAWGFEQFF.

The J gene is TRBJ2-4, the V gene TRBV28; D gene unclear. The end of the DNA fits TRBJ2-7 better, so the J call may be wrong. Germline V gives CDR1 MDHEN, CDR2 SYDVKM. This CDR3 comprises 16 residues. CDR3 protein: CASSPNTANSLYEQYF. The DNA of the CDR3 is TGTGCCAGCAGTCCAAACACGGCTAATAGCCTCTACGAGCAGTACTTC.

This clonotype was counted many times. Here the CDR3 reads CSAREAPSEQYF. The CDR3 bases are TGCAGTGCTAGAGAAGCTCCGTCGGAGCAGTACTTC. The genes are TRBV20-1 and TRBJ2-7; D unclear. V was trimmed by 0 bases and J by 7 bases, leaving 10 bases between them. Germline CDR1 reads DFQATT; CDR2 reads SNEGSKA (reference sequence). The CDR3 has 12 residues.

The CDR3 loop reads CASGHPNTEAFF. The CDR3 nucleotides are TGTGCCAGCGGACACCCGAACACTGAAGCTTTCTTT. The rearrangement links TRBV27 to TRBJ1-1, with D possibly matching TRBD1 (5 bases). The CDR3 runs to 12 residues. Germline values: CDR1 MNHEY, CDR2 SMNVEV (reference sequence). Deletions cut 8 bases from V and 1 base from J, with 8 bases between.

The rearrangement links TRBV7-8 to TRBJ2-4; 9 bases are shared with TRBD1. The J call may not be correct, given that the DNA end is closer to TRBJ2-7. This CDR3 spans 14 amino acids. CDR1 and CDR2 from the germline V gene are SGHVS and FQNEAQ. CDR3 nucleotide sequence: TGTGCCAGCACCATCGGGACAGGGATATACGAGCAGTACTTC. Amino acid sequence: CASTIGTGIYEQYF.

V is TRBV11-2 and J is TRBJ2-1; D gene uncertain. The CDR3 loop spans 13 amino acids. CDR1 is SGHAT and CDR2 is FQNNGV in the germline V gene. V was pared by 1 base and J by 7 bases, with 8 bases between. CDR3: CASSLVSANEQFF. Here the CDR3 DNA reads TGTGCCAGCAGCTTAGTCTCCGCTAATGAGCAGTTCTTC.

This clonotype was recorded only once. The rearrangement links TRBV6-5 to TRBJ1-1; D is perhaps TRBD1 (5 bases). Trimming removed 7 bases at V and 1 base at J, with 16 bases between. There are 15 residues in the CDR3. Germline CDR1 is MNHEY and CDR2 is SVGAGI. The chain's CDR3 is CASTRGRATNTEAFF. DNA for the CDR3: TGTGCCAGCACTCGTGGCAGGGCGACGAACACTGAAGCTTTCTTT.

The chain links TRBV6-2 or TRBV6-3 to TRBJ2-3; 7 nucleotides agree with TRBD2. Looked up from germline, CDR1 is MNHEY and CDR2 is SVGEGT. Unmatched junction bases numbered 9, after V lost 6 bases and J lost 0 bases. The CDR3 has 16 amino acids. This CDR3 reads CASRPRASGSTDTQYF. CDR3 nucleotides: TGTGCCAGCAGACCCCGGGCTAGCGGAAGCACAGATACGCAGTATTTT.